A selection of T cell receptor beta chains follows, all from one sample in a study of technical replicates of blood from a few donors. Repertoires were generated with immunoSEQ multiplex PCR, while TCRdb's copy carries only in-frame clones and drops some. This sample carries under 70,000 clones, around 94% of them seen once, and the ten largest clones take 0.38%. Sequenced: T cells isolated from PBMCs. The receptors were gathered from a human donor in good health. CDR3s include the opening cysteine and the closing phenylalanine or tryptophan. The order of the fields is V gene, J gene, D gene, clone size, CDR3 DNA, CDR3 protein. The D gene is left open where the match is weak. Clone size is shown for a subset of rows, as once, few, many or a class of expanded clone.

TRBV19	TRBJ1-5	.	.	TGTGCCAGTAGTACAAATAGCAATCAGCCCCAGCATTTT	CASSTNSNQPQHF
TRBV30	TRBJ1-5	.	.	TGTGCCTGGAGTTATGGAGGCGGCAATCAGCCCCAGCATTTT	CAWSYGGGNQPQHF
TRBV7-6	TRBJ1-1	.	.	TGTGCCAGCAGCTTAGGGTCCGGGGGGTCAAAAACTGAAGCTTTCTTT	CASSLGSGGSKTEAFF
TRBV19	TRBJ1-4	.	once	TGTGCCAGTTCTGAGGAGCCTAATGAAAAACTGTTTTTT	CASSEEPNEKLFF
TRBV11-1	TRBJ2-1	.	.	TGTGCCAGCAGCCCAGATTACTACTCCTACAATGAGCAGTTCTTC	CASSPDYYSYNEQFF
TRBV30	TRBJ2-1	.	.	TGTGCCTGGAGTCCCCAACATCGTGAGCAGTTCTTC	CAWSPQHREQFF
TRBV5-1	TRBJ2-7	TRBD2	.	TGCGCCAGCAGCTTGGAGCTAGCGGGATCGAGCTCCTACGAGCAGTACTTC	CASSLELAGSSSYEQYF
TRBV29-1	TRBJ2-3	TRBD1	.	TGCAGCGGATGTACTGGACAGGGGTCGACAGATACGCAGTATTTT	CSGCTGQGSTDTQYF
TRBV15	TRBJ2-1	.	.	TGTGCCACCAGCAGACTGGGGGATCCCCGGGAGAATGAGCAGTTCTTC	CATSRLGDPRENEQFF
TRBV6-1	TRBJ2-7	TRBD1	.	TGTGCCAGCAATGAGCATACTGGACAGGGGCGGAACGAGCAGTACTTC	CASNEHTGQGRNEQYF
TRBV28	TRBJ2-2	.	.	TGTGCCAGCAGTTTCTTTCTCACTTCGGCCGGGGAGCTGTTTTTT	CASSFFLTSAGELFF
TRBV4-2	TRBJ2-7	TRBD1	.	TGTGCCAGCAGCCAAGGGGACAGGGCCCACGAGCAGTACTTC	CASSQGDRAHEQYF
TRBV4-1	TRBJ2-3	TRBD1	.	TGCGCCAGCAGCCCGACGGGACAGGGAGGTGATACGCAGTATTTT	CASSPTGQGGDTQYF
TRBV11-3	TRBJ2-1	.	.	TGTGCCAGCAGCTACCGGGACTCTAACAATGAGCAGTTCTTC	CASSYRDSNNEQFF